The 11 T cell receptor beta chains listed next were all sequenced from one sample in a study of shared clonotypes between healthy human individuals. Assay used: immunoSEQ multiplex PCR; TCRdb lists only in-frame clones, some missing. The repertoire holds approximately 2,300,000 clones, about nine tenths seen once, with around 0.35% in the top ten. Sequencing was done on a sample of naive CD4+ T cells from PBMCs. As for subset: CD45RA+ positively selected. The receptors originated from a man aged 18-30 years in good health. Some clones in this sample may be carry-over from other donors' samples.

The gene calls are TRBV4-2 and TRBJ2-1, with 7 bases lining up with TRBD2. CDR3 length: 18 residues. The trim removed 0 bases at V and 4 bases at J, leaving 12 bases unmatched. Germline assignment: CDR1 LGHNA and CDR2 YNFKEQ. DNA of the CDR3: TGTGCCAGCAGCCAAGAATTCCGTTGGCGGGAGAGGTACAATGAGCAGTTCTTC. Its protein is CASSQEFRWRERYNEQFF.

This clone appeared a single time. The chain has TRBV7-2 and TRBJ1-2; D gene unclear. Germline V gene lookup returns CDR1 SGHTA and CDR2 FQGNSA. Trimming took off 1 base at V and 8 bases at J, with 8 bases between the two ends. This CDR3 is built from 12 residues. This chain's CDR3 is CASSLDSRGYTF. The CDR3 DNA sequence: TGTGCCAGCAGCTTAGACTCAAGGGGCTACACCTTC.

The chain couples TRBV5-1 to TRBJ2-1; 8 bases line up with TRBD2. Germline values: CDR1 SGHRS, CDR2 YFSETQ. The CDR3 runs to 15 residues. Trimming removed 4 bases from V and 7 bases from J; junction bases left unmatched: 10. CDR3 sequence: CASSPGGGIGNEQFF. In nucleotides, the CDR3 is TGCGCCAGCAGCCCCGGGGGGGGCATAGGAAATGAGCAGTTCTTC.

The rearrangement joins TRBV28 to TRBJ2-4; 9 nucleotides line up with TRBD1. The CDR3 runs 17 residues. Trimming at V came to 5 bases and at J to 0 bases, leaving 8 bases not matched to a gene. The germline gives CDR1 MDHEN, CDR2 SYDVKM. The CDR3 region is CASSPPTGGLAKNIQYF. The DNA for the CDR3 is TGTGCCAGCAGTCCGCCGACAGGGGGATTAGCCAAAAACATTCAGTACTTC.

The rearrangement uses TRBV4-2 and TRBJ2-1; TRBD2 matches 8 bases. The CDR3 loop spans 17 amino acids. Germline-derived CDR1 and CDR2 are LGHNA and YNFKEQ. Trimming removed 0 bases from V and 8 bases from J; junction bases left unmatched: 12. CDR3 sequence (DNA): TGTGCCAGCAGCCAAGAGAGGGGAGCGGGAGTTAGGTATGAGCAGTTCTTC. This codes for CASSQERGAGVRYEQFF.

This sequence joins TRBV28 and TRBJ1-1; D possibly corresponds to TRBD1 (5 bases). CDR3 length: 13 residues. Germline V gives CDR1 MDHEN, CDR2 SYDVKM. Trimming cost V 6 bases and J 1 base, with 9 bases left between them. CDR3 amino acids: CASRGPPNTEAFF. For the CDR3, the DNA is TGTGCCAGCAGGGGACCGCCGAACACTGAAGCTTTCTTT.

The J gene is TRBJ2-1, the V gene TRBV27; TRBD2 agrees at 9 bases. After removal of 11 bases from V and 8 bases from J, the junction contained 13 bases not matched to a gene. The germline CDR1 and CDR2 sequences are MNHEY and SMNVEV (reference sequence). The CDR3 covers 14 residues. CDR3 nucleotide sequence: TGTGCCGGCCACCGGGCGGGAGGGCCTGATGAGCAGTTCTTC. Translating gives CAGHRAGGPDEQFF.

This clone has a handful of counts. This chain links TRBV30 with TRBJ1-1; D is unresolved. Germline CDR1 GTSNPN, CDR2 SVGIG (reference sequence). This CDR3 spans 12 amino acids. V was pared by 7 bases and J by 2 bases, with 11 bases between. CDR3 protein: CASSRANTEAFF. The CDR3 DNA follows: TGTGCCTCAAGTCGGGCCAACACTGAAGCTTTCTTT.

CDR3: CASSAVNGPYYGYTF. The CDR3 bases are TGTGCCAGCAGCGCCGTAAACGGGCCGTACTATGGCTACACCTTC. The chain recombines TRBV9 with TRBJ1-2; D gene unclear. There are 15 residues in the CDR3. Germline lookup yields CDR1 SGDLS and CDR2 YYNGEE. The V end was cut by 3 bases, the J end by 3 bases, with 15 bases between.

The CDR3 DNA is TGTGCCAGCAGCGTAGACGGAGCCGGGGGAGGCTACACCTTC. This gives the protein CASSVDGAGGGYTF. The chain is built from TRBV9 and TRBJ1-2; the D gene is possibly TRBD1 (5 bases). The germline V gene encodes CDR1 SGDLS and CDR2 YYNGEE. Trimming left V 0 bases short and J 8 bases short, with 14 bases between. CDR3 length: 14 residues.

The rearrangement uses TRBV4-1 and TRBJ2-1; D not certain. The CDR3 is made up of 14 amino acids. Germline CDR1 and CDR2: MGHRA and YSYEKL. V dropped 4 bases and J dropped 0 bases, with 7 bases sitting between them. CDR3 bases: TGCGCCAGCAGCCGACCTGACTCCTACAATGAGCAGTTCTTC. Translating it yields CASSRPDSYNEQFF.